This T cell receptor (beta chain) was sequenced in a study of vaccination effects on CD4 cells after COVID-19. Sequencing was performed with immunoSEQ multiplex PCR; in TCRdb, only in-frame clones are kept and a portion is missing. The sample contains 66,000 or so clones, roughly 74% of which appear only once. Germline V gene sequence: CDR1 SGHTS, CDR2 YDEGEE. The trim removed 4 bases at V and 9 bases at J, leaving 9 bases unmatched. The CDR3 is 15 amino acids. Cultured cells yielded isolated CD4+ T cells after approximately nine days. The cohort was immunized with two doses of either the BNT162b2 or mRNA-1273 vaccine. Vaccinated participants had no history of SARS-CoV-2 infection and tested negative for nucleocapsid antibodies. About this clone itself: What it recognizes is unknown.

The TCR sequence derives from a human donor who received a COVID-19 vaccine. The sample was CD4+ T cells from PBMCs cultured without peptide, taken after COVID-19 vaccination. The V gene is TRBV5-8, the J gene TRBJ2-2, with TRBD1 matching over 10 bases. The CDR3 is CASSARQGAYRELFF. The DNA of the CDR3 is TGTGCCAGCAGCGCGCGACAGGGGGCGTATAGGGAGCTGTTTTTT.